The clone carrying this T cell receptor beta chain was counted a few times. Sequenced by immunoSEQ multiplex PCR; TCRdb stores in-frame clones only, minus some. The sample records some 48,000 clones, 95% being singletons. This CDR3 has 11 amino acids. Germline CDR1 and CDR2: MNHEY and SMNVEV (reference sequence). Trimming took off 8 bases at V and 7 bases at J, with 12 bases between the two ends. The data were taken from a study of T cell changes during pregnancy in multiple sclerosis. The rearrangement links TRBV27 to TRBJ2-7, with a weak D call TRBD1 (6 bases). The sequence came from a female donor with multiple sclerosis, enrolled in a pregnancy study. The source material was CD8+ T cells from peripheral blood mononuclear cells, sampled in the first trimester of pregnancy. Written as DNA, the CDR3 is TGTGCCAGCGGGTGGGGGCGGGAGCAGTACTTC. Translation: CASGWGREQYF.